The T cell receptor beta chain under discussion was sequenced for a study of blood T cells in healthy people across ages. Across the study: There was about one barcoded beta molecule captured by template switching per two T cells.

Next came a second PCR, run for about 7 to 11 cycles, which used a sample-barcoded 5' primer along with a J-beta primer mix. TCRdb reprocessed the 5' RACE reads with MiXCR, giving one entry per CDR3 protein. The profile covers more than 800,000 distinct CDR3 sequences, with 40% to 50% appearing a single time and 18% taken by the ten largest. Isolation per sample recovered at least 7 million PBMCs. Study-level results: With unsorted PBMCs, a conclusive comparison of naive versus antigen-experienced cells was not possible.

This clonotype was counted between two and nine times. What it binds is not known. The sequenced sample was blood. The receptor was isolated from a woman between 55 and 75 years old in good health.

CDR3 DNA: TGCAGTGCTAGACAGACAAGGGACAGTTTCTCTCCCGGGGAGCTGTTTTTT. Translating it yields CSARQTRDSFSPGELFF. V usage is TRBV20-1 and J usage is TRBJ2-2, with TRBD1 matching 7 bases. This CDR3 spans 17 amino acids. The J segment lost 6 bases and the V segment lost 2 bases, leaving 15 bases of the junction unmatched. Looked up from germline, CDR1 is DFQATT and CDR2 is SNEGSKA (reference sequence).